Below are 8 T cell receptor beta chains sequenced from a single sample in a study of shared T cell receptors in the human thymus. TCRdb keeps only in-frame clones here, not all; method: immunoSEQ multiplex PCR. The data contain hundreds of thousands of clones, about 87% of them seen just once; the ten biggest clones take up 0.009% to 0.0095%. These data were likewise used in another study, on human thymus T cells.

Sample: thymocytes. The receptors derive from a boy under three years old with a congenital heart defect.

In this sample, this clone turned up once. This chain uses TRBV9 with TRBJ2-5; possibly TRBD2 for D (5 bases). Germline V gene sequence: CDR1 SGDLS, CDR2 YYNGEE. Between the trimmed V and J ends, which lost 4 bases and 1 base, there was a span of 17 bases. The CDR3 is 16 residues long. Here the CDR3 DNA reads TGTGCCAGCAGCTTATTAGCGTCAAAGGGCCAAGAGACCCAGTACTTC. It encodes CASSLLASKGQETQYF.

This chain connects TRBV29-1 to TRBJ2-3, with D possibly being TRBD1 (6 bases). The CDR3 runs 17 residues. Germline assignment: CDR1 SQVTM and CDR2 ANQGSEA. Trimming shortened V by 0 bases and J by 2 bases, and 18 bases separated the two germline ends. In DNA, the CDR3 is TGCAGCGTTGAAGAGAGGGCGGAACAGGGTGACACAGATACGCAGTATTTT. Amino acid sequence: CSVEERAEQGDTDTQYF.

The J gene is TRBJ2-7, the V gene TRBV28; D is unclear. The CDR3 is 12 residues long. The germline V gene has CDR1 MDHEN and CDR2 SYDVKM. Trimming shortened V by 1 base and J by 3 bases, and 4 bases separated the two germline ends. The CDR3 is CASSLYGYEQYF. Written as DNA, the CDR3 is TGTGCCAGCAGTTTATACGGCTACGAGCAGTACTTC.

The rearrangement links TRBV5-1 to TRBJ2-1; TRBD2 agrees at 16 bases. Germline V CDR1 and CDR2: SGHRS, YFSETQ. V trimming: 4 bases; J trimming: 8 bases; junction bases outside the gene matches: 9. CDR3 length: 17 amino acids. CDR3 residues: CASSPGLAGGRCDEQFF. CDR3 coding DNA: TGCGCCAGCAGCCCGGGACTAGCGGGGGGGCGTTGTGATGAGCAGTTCTTC.

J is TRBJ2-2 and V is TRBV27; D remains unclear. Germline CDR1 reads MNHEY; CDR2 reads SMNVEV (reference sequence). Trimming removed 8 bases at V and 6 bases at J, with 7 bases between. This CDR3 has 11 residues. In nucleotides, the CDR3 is TGTGCCAGCTTATCGGCCGGGGAGCTGTTTTTT. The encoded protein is CASLSAGELFF.

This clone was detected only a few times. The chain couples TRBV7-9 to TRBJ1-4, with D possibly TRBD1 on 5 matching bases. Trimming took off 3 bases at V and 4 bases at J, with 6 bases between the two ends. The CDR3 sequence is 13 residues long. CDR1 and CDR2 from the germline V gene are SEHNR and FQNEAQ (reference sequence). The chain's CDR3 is CASSFRVNEKLFF. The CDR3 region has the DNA TGTGCCAGCAGCTTCAGGGTTAATGAAAAACTGTTTTTT.

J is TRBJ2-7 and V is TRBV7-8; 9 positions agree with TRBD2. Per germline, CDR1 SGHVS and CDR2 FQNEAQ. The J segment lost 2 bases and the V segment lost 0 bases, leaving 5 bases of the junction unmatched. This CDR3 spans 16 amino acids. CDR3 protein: CASSLAPSGTTYEQYF. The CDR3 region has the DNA TGTGCCAGCAGCTTAGCGCCTAGCGGGACGACCTACGAGCAGTACTTC.

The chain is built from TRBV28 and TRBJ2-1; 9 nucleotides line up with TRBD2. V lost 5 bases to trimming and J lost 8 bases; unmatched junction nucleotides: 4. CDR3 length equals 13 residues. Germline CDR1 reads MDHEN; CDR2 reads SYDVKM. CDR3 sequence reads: CASSEGTSHEQFF. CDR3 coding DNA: TGTGCCAGCAGTGAGGGGACTAGCCATGAGCAGTTCTTC.